The sequence of this T cell receptor (beta chain) was determined in a study of low-dose radiotherapy and immunotherapy resistance in tumors. Background on the study: Each fraction for Cohort 1 was 0.5 Gy, given every 2 weeks, and the total came to 6.5 Gy. Every six weeks patients received intravenous ipilimumab 1 mg/kg, and every two weeks they received intravenous nivolumab 240 mg. The authors gave intravenous cyclophosphamide 200 mg/m2 every two weeks, one day before radiation and immunotherapy.

Time point here: after trial treatment. Specified treatment: LDRT plus nivolumab, ipilimumab, low-dose cyclophosphamide and aspirin (RACIN trial). This clonotype was picked up many times. V was clipped by 4 bases and J by 6 bases; unmatched bases: 8. The CDR3 is 13 residues long. CDR1 is SQVTM, CDR2 ANQGSEA, per germline. Covering alpha and beta chains, TRAV- and TRBV-specific primers were used for the first-strand cDNA. TCRs were put through roughly 20 PCR cycles of amplification with Phusion. A constant-region primer and the V-primer adapter served as the primer pair. TCRdb analysed the reads with MiXCR anew, one entry per CDR3 protein. The sample includes roughly 90,000 distinct CDR3 sequences, around a fifth of them seen just once.

The clonotype comes from a female donor with ovarian cancer. Source: PBMCs, taken after low-dose radiotherapy plus immunotherapy. The J gene is TRBJ2-7, the V gene TRBV29-1, with 8 bases fitting TRBD1. CDR3 DNA: TGCAGCGTTGGACTGGCAGGGGGCTTCGAGCAGTACTTC. Residues: CSVGLAGGFEQYF.